This is a list of T cell receptor beta chains from one sample in a study of CD8 T cells in ankylosing spondylitis. Each CDR3 protein gets one entry after TCRdb re-called the 5' RACE reads with MiXCR. This table has 700,000 to 1,000,000 distinct CDR3 sequences, about an eighth appearing once. The material sequenced was blood, either unsorted or a sorted T cell fraction (not recorded which). The receptors derive from a male donor with ankylosing spondylitis. Each CDR3 is given with its conserved first and last residue. The order of the fields is V gene, J gene, clone size, D gene, CDR3 protein. A D gene is named only where the DNA matches it firmly. Some rows have no size entry. The others give once, few or many, or a class for an expanded clone.

V: TRBV10-3; J: TRBJ2-3; size: many; D: TRBD1; CDR3: CAIRGTGTDTQYF
V: TRBV6-1; J: TRBJ2-7; size: few; D: TRBD1; CDR3: CASSPRDRVRGYEQYF
V: TRBV12-3/TRBV12-4; J: TRBJ1-3; size: many; D: .; CDR3: CASSRGNTIYF
V: TRBV20-1; J: TRBJ2-5; size: few; D: .; CDR3: CSALAAGETQYF
V: TRBV20-1; J: TRBJ2-1; size: few; D: .; CDR3: CSLRSGPGSYNEQFF
V: TRBV7-2; J: TRBJ2-5; size: few; D: .; CDR3: CASSPYRVRETQYF
V: TRBV10-3; J: TRBJ2-3; size: .; D: TRBD2; CDR3: CAISKIAGVKTDTQYF
V: TRBV2; J: TRBJ1-1; size: .; D: .; CDR3: CASSTDGGANTEAFF
V: TRBV5-1; J: TRBJ1-1; size: .; D: .; CDR3: CASSLRQDPGRTEAFF
V: TRBV9; J: TRBJ1-1; size: .; D: .; CDR3: CASSANSRGNTEAFF
V: TRBV28; J: TRBJ1-1; size: .; D: .; CDR3: CASSLDNPGQGAAFF
V: TRBV5-4; J: TRBJ1-2; size: .; D: TRBD1; CDR3: CASSLQGSGYGYTF
V: TRBV20-1; J: TRBJ1-2; size: .; D: .; CDR3: CSARRDLAYGYTF
V: TRBV5-1; J: TRBJ2-3; size: many; D: .; CDR3: CASSEGSYTDTQYF
V: TRBV20-1; J: TRBJ1-2; size: .; D: TRBD1; CDR3: CSATQGAANYGYTF
V: TRBV29-1; J: TRBJ1-2; size: .; D: .; CDR3: CSVQVGPGDGYTF
V: TRBV18; J: TRBJ1-1; size: .; D: .; CDR3: CASSKGVEFEAFF
V: TRBV6-2/TRBV6-3; J: TRBJ1-1; size: many; D: .; CDR3: CASSPFDRMNTEAFF
V: TRBV20-1; J: TRBJ1-6; size: many; D: .; CDR3: CSARVPGRNSPLHF
V: TRBV20-1; J: TRBJ2-3; size: many; D: .; CDR3: CSAREGDTQYF
V: TRBV28; J: TRBJ2-1; size: many; D: TRBD2; CDR3: CASGASGRKNEQFF
V: TRBV7-6; J: TRBJ1-5; size: .; D: .; CDR3: CASSLESSTANQPQHF
V: TRBV6-1; J: TRBJ2-3; size: .; D: .; CDR3: CASSEKRGNTDTQYF
V: TRBV29-1; J: TRBJ2-5; size: many; D: .; CDR3: CSAGPGTLGGETQYF
V: TRBV5-1; J: TRBJ2-1; size: once; D: TRBD1; CDR3: CASSFLTGGDEQFF
V: TRBV7-9; J: TRBJ1-2; size: few; D: .; CDR3: CASSSNPRLGHTF
V: TRBV7-6; J: TRBJ2-1; size: .; D: .; CDR3: CASSLAGLRNYNEQFF
V: TRBV7-9; J: TRBJ1-2; size: many; D: .; CDR3: CASSRPGQPYRRTF
V: TRBV7-2; J: TRBJ1-1; size: few; D: TRBD1; CDR3: CASSSGGRAFF
V: TRBV4-1; J: TRBJ2-3; size: once; D: .; CDR3: CASSQERIHSRYF
V: TRBV7-2; J: TRBJ1-1; size: many; D: .; CDR3: CASSPAGVNTEAFF
V: TRBV29-1; J: TRBJ2-1; size: many; D: TRBD2; CDR3: CSAQRGGHNEQFF
V: TRBV9; J: TRBJ2-1; size: .; D: TRBD1; CDR3: CASSGGTGVDNEQFF